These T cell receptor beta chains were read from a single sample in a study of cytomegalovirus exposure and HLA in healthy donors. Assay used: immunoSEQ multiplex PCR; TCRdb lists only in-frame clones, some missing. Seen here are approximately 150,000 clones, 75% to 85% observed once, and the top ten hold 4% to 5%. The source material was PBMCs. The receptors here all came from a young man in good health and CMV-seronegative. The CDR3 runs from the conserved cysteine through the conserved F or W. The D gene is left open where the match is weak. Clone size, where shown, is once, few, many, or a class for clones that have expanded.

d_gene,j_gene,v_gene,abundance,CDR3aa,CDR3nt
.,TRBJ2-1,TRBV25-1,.,CASSVGSEQFF,TGTGCCAGCAGCGTAGGGAGTGAGCAGTTCTTC
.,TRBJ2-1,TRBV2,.,CASRQTLANEQFF,TGTGCCAGCAGGCAGACACTAGCCAATGAGCAGTTCTTC
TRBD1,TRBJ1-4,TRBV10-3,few,CAISATGTGGEKLFF,TGTGCCATCAGTGCTACCGGGACAGGGGGTGAAAAACTGTTTTTT
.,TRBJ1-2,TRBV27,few,CASSSLIGGIYGYTF,TGTGCCAGCAGTTCTCTGATAGGGGGAATCTATGGCTACACCTTC
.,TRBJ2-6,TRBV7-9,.,CASSSIGGNQKSGANVLTF,TGTGCCAGCAGCTCGATTGGGGGCAATCAGAAATCCGGGGCCAACGTCCTGACTTTC
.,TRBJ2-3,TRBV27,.,CASSAGTFRTDTQYF,TGTGCCAGCAGTGCCGGGACTTTTCGAACAGATACGCAGTATTTT
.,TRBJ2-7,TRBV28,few,CASSPDSESYEQYF,TGTGCCAGCAGTCCAGACAGTGAATCCTACGAGCAGTACTTC
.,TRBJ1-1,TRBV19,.,CASSPLRGTGNTEAFF,TGTGCCAGTAGTCCTCTCAGAGGTACGGGGAACACTGAAGCTTTCTTT
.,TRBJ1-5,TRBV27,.,CASSFRVEQPQHF,TGTGCCAGCAGTTTTCGGGTTGAACAGCCCCAGCATTTT
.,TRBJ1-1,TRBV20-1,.,CSAGYGTEAFF,TGCAGTGCTGGGTATGGGACAGAAGCTTTCTTT
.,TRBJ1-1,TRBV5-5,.,CASSRRTELYEAFF,TGTGCCAGCAGCCGACGGACAGAGTTGTATGAAGCTTTCTTT
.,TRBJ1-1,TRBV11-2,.,CASSLDPGEGTEAFF,TGTGCCAGCAGCTTAGATCCAGGGGAAGGGACTGAAGCTTTCTTT
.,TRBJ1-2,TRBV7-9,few,CASTLRELKLRNYGYTF,TGTGCCAGCACGTTAAGGGAGTTGAAGTTGAGAAACTATGGCTACACCTTC
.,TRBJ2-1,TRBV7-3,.,CASSLGAEWEQFF,TGTGCCAGCAGCTTGGGAGCGGAGTGGGAGCAGTTCTTC
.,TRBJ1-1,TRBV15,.,CATSRDWGSEFTEAFF,TGTGCCACCAGCAGAGATTGGGGCTCAGAATTCACTGAAGCTTTCTTT
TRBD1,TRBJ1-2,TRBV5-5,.,CASSLTQGRGYTF,TGTGCCAGCAGCTTAACACAGGGGCGGGGCTACACCTTC